The rows below give T cell receptor beta chains drawn from one sample of a study of neoadjuvant nivolumab and ipilimumab in lung cancer. Sequencing was performed with immunoSEQ multiplex PCR; in TCRdb, only in-frame clones are kept and a portion is missing. This sample has approximately 40,000 clones, with about 91% found just once. The sequencing here drew on peripheral blood, taken before neoadjuvant nivolumab, alone or with ipilimumab. All receptors come from an adult with non-small cell lung cancer. The CDR3 runs from the conserved cysteine through the conserved F or W. A D gene is named only where the DNA matches it firmly. The listing skips clone size in some rows; elsewhere it reads once, few, many or a size class.

j_gene | abundance | d_gene | v_gene | CDR3aa | CDR3nt
TRBJ1-5 | . | . | TRBV18 | CASSPMWQTNQPQHF | TGTGCCAGCTCACCAATGTGGCAGACCAATCAGCCCCAGCATTTT
TRBJ2-2 | . | . | TRBV2 | CATTIRGTGELFF | TGTGCCACAACCATTCGGGGCACCGGGGAGCTGTTTTTT
TRBJ2-1 | . | TRBD2 | TRBV18 | CASSPPGLAGGLEQFF | TGTGCCAGCTCACCACCGGGACTAGCGGGAGGACTCGAGCAGTTCTTC
TRBJ2-7 | . | . | TRBV27 | CASRPGWQAFSYEQYF | TGTGCCAGCAGACCAGGTTGGCAGGCATTCTCCTACGAGCAGTACTTC
TRBJ2-5 | once | . | TRBV29-1 | CSVDLGSQETQYF | TGCAGCGTTGATTTAGGCTCCCAAGAGACCCAGTACTTC
TRBJ2-5 | . | TRBD1 | TRBV9 | CASSVAGTDQETQYF | TGTGCCAGCAGCGTAGCCGGGACAGACCAAGAGACCCAGTACTTC
TRBJ2-7 | . | . | TRBV29-1 | CSVAGRSLSYEQYF | TGCAGCGTTGCAGGGAGATCGCTTTCCTACGAGCAGTACTTC
TRBJ1-2 | . | TRBD1 | TRBV7-9 | CASSGDRGNGYTF | TGTGCCAGCAGTGGTGACAGGGGGAATGGCTACACCTTC
TRBJ2-5 | . | . | TRBV13 | CASSLNPGEETQYF | TGTGCCAGCAGCTTAAACCCTGGGGAAGAGACCCAGTACTTC
TRBJ1-2 | . | . | TRBV30 | CAWSVKRGHGYTF | TGTGCCTGGAGTGTAAAACGGGGCCATGGCTACACCTTC
TRBJ2-7 | once | . | TRBV13 | CASSNRDNSYEQYF | TGTGCCAGCAGCAACCGGGACAACTCCTACGAGCAGTACTTC
TRBJ1-1 | . | . | TRBV19 | CASREGGFTEAFF | TGTGCCAGTAGGGAGGGGGGCTTCACTGAAGCTTTCTTT
TRBJ2-5 | . | TRBD2 | TRBV11-2 | CASSLVASGSETQYF | TGTGCCAGCAGCTTAGTGGCCAGCGGGAGTGAGACCCAGTACTTC
TRBJ2-1 | . | TRBD2 | TRBV13 | CASSTRTSGIGYNEQFF | TGTGCCAGCAGCACTCGGACTAGCGGGATTGGATACAATGAGCAGTTCTTC
TRBJ1-1 | . | . | TRBV7-8 | CASSLQGTHMNTEAFF | TGTGCCAGCAGCTTACAGGGGACCCACATGAACACTGAAGCTTTCTTT
TRBJ1-1 | once | . | TRBV6-6 | CAGRGAGTEAFF | TGCGCAGGCAGGGGCGCGGGCACTGAAGCTTTCTTT
TRBJ1-2 | few | TRBD1 | TRBV4-3 | CASSQDFGTVDYGYTF | TGCGCCAGCAGCCAGGATTTCGGGACAGTCGATTATGGCTACACCTTC
TRBJ2-2 | . | . | TRBV19 | CASIPGGTVPFRAGELFF | TGTGCCAGTATTCCCGGCGGGACAGTTCCCTTTAGGGCCGGGGAGCTGTTTTTT
TRBJ2-7 | . | TRBD1 | TRBV18 | CASTAGQASYEQYF | TGTGCCAGCACGGCAGGACAGGCCTCCTACGAGCAGTACTTC
TRBJ1-2 | few | . | TRBV6-5 | CASSYSNQANYGYTF | TGTGCCAGCAGTTACTCGAACCAGGCTAACTATGGCTACACCTTC
TRBJ2-7 | . | TRBD1 | TRBV5-1 | CASSSGTGWKSSYEQYF | TGCGCCAGCAGCTCCGGGACAGGGTGGAAGAGCTCCTACGAGCAGTACTTC
TRBJ2-1 | . | TRBD1 | TRBV4-1 | CASSQARGPYNEQFF | TGCGCCAGCAGCCAAGCCAGGGGGCCCTACAATGAGCAGTTCTTC
TRBJ2-2 | . | . | TRBV18 | CASSPMFEGELFF | TGTGCCAGCTCACCAATGTTCGAGGGGGAGCTGTTTTTT
TRBJ2-7 | . | TRBD1 | TRBV9 | CASSFDFRDRESYEQYF | TGTGCCAGCAGCTTCGATTTCCGGGACAGGGAATCCTACGAGCAGTACTTC
TRBJ2-7 | . | . | TRBV7-9 | CASSWGTDGYEQYF | TGTGCCAGCAGCTGGGGGACGGACGGCTACGAGCAGTACTTC
TRBJ2-5 | . | . | TRBV18 | CASSPNVSPTLETQYF | TGTGCCAGCTCACCAAATGTGTCTCCCACTTTAGAGACCCAGTACTTC
TRBJ2-5 | . | TRBD2 | TRBV19 | CASRPEREGQETQYF | TGTGCCAGCCGCCCCGAGCGGGAGGGACAAGAGACCCAGTACTTC
TRBJ2-3 | . | TRBD2 | TRBV4-1 | CASSLTSGNPTSTDTQYF | TGCGCCAGCAGCCTGACTAGCGGGAACCCAACTAGCACAGATACGCAGTATTTT
TRBJ1-1 | . | . | TRBV18 | CASSPEQQGRTEAFF | TGTGCCAGCTCACCCGAACAGCAGGGACGCACTGAAGCTTTCTTT
TRBJ2-7 | . | . | TRBV27 | CASRETGYLFHEQYF | TGTGCCAGCAGAGAGACGGGCTACCTTTTCCACGAGCAGTACTTC
TRBJ1-1 | . | . | TRBV25-1 | CASRDFRGEAFF | TGTGCCAGCAGGGACTTTAGGGGTGAAGCTTTCTTT
TRBJ1-2 | . | . | TRBV30 | CAYDTVANYGYTF | TGTGCCTACGATACGGTAGCTAACTATGGCTACACCTTC
TRBJ1-5 | . | TRBD1 | TRBV30 | CAWSLNFMTGSGTNQPQHF | TGTGCCTGGAGTCTAAATTTCATGACAGGGTCAGGTACCAATCAGCCCCAGCATTTT
TRBJ1-2 | once | . | TRBV18 | CASSPSSMDSGYGYTF | TGTGCCAGCTCACCAAGTTCTATGGACAGCGGCTATGGCTACACCTTC
TRBJ1-1 | . | . | TRBV10-3 | CAISPRDAEAFF | TGTGCCATCAGTCCCCGGGACGCCGAAGCTTTCTTT
TRBJ2-3 | . | . | TRBV19 | CASRHTGTVFWDTQYF | TGTGCCAGTAGGCATACCGGGACGGTTTTTTGGGATACGCAGTATTTT
TRBJ2-1 | . | TRBD1 | TRBV28 | CASVYGTGIEQFF | TGTGCCAGTGTTTACGGGACAGGGATTGAGCAGTTCTTC
TRBJ2-1 | . | TRBD2 | TRBV18 | CASGLADSYNEQFF | TGTGCCAGTGGACTAGCGGACTCTTACAATGAGCAGTTCTTC
TRBJ2-5 | . | . | TRBV5-1 | CASSVTVYQETQYF | TGCGCCAGCAGCGTGACCGTGTACCAAGAGACCCAGTACTTC
TRBJ2-7 | . | TRBD1 | TRBV27 | CASSLSDSGQGDYEQYF | TGTGCCAGCAGTTTATCGGACTCCGGACAGGGGGATTACGAGCAGTACTTC
TRBJ2-5 | once | . | TRBV5-1 | CASSQQETQYF | TGCGCCAGCAGCCAACAAGAGACCCAGTACTTC
TRBJ2-1 | . | . | TRBV5-4 | CASSPAILTYNEQFF | TGTGCCAGCAGCCCGGCAATATTGACGTACAATGAGCAGTTCTTC
TRBJ2-5 | . | . | TRBV7-9 | CASSSFGQETQYF | TGTGCCAGCAGCTCCTTCGGCCAAGAGACCCAGTACTTC
TRBJ2-3 | . | . | TRBV7-9 | CASSSAADTQYF | TGTGCCAGCAGCTCAGCAGCAGATACGCAGTATTTT
TRBJ2-1 | . | TRBD2 | TRBV11-3 | CASSLLAGSYNEQFF | TGTGCCAGCAGCTTGCTAGCGGGTTCCTACAATGAGCAGTTCTTC